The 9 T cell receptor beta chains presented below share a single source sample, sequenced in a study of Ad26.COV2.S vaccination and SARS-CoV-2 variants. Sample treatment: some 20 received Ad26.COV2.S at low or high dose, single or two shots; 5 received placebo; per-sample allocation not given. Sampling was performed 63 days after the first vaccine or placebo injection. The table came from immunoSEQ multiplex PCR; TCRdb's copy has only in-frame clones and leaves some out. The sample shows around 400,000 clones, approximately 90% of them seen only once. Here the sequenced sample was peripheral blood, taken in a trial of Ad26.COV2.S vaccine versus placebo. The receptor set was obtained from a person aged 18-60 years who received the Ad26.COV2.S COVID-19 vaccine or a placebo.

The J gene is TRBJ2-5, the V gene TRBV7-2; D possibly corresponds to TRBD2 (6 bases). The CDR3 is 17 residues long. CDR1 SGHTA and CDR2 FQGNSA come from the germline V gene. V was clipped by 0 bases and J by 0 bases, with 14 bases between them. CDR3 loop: CASSLAGGRTYQETQYF. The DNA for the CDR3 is TGTGCCAGCAGCTTAGCGGGAGGACGAACGTACCAAGAGACCCAGTACTTC.

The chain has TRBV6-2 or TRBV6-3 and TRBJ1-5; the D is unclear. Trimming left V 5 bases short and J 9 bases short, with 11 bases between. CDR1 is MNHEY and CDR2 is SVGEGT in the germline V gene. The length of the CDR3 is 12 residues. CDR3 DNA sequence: TGTGCCAGCAGTCCGGGTACTTGGCCCCAGCATTTT. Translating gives CASSPGTWPQHF.

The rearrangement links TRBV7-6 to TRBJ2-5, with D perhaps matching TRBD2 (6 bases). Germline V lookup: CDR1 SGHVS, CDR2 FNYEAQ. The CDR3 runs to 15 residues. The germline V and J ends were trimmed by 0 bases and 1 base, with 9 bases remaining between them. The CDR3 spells CASSLAAGSQETQYF. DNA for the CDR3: TGTGCCAGCAGCTTAGCCGCGGGGAGCCAAGAGACCCAGTACTTC. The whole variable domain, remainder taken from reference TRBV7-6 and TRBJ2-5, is GAGVSQSPRYKVTKRGQDVALRCDPISGHVSLYWYRQALGQGPEFLTYFNYEAQQDKSGLPNDRFSAERPEGSISTLTIQRTEQRDSAMYRCASSLAAGSQETQYFGPGTRLLVL.

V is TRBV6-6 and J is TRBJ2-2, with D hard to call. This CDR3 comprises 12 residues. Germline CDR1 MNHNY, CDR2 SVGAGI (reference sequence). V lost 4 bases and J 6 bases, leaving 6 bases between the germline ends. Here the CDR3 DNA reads TGTGCCAGCAGTTCCCTTTCCGGGGAGCTGTTTTTT. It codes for CASSSLSGELFF.

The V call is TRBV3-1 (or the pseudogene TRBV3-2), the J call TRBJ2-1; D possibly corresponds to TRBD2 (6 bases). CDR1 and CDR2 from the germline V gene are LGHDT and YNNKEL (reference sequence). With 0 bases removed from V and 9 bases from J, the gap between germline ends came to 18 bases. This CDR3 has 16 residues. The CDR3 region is CASSQDLETSQREQFF. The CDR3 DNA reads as TGTGCCAGCAGCCAAGATTTGGAGACTAGTCAGCGTGAGCAGTTCTTC.

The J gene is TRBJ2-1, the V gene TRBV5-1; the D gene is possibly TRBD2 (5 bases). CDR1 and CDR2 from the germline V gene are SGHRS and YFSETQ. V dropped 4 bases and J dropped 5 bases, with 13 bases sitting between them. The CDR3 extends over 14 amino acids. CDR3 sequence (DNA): TGCGCCAGCAGCAAGGGCACTAGAGACAATGAGCAGTTCTTC. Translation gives CASSKGTRDNEQFF.

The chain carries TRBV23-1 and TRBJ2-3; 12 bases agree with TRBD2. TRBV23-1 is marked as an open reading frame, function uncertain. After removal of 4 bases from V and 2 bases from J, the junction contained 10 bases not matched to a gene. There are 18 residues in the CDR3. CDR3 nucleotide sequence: TGCGCCAGCAGTCCTTCGGGGCTAGCGGGAGGGGTCACAGATACGCAGTATTTT. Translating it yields CASSPSGLAGGVTDTQYF.

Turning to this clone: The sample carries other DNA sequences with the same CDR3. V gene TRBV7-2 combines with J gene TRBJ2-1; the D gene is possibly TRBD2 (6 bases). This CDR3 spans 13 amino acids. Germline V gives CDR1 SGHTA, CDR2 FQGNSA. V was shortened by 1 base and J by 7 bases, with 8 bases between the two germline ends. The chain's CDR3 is CASSLVRGNEQFF. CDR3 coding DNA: TGTGCCAGCAGCTTAGTTCGGGGGAATGAGCAGTTCTTC.

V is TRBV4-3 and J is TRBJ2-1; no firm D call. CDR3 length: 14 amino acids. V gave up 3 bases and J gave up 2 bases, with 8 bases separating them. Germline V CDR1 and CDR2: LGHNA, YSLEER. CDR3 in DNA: TGCGCCAGCAGCCAGGATGGAGCCTACAATGAGCAGTTCTTC. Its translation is CASSQDGAYNEQFF.